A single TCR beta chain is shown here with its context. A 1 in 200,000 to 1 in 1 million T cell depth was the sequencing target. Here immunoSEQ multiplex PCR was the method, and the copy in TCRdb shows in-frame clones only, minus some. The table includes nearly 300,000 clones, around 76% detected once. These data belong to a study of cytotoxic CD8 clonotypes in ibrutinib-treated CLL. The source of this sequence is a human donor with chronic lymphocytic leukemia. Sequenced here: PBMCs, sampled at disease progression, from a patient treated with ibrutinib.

The CDR3 region has the DNA TGTGCCAGCAGCTCCACACATAGGACTGGAAACACCATATATTTT. It yields the protein CASSSTHRTGNTIYF. The chain combines TRBV11-2 with TRBJ1-3; D is ambiguous. The ends were cut back, 4 bases at V and 2 bases at J, with 12 bases in the middle. CDR1 and CDR2 from the germline V gene are SGHAT and FQNNGV. This CDR3 has 15 amino acids.